This is a list of T cell receptor beta chains from one sample in a study of identical twins. From the 5' RACE reads, TCRdb called clonotypes with MiXCR, one entry per CDR3 protein. The table includes approximately 500,000 distinct CDR3 sequences, approximately 25% detected once. This sample also belongs to another study, concerning T cells expressing NK-cell markers.

The sequencing input was CD4+ T cells sorted from blood. The source is a woman aged 18-30 years in good health. The CDR3 runs from the conserved cysteine through the conserved F or W. D genes are given only for firm matches. The size of a clone is reported for some rows only, either as once, few or many, or as a class for expanded clones.

.	TRBJ2-1	TRBV5-1	.	TGCGCCAGCACCAACCTACCCAGCAGCTCCTACAATGAGCAGTTCTTC	CASTNLPSSSYNEQFF
.	TRBJ2-7	TRBV5-6	.	TGTGCCAGCAGCTTGATCTACAGGGAAATTCTCTCCGAGCAGTACTTC	CASSLIYREILSEQYF
.	TRBJ2-7	TRBV7-2	.	TGTGCCAGCAGCCCCGACAGGTCCCCCTCCTACGAGCAGTACTTC	CASSPDRSPSYEQYF
few	TRBJ2-7	TRBV7-2	TRBD1	TGTGCCAGCAGACCCCAAGGGACAGGGCTCTACGAGCAGTACTTC	CASRPQGTGLYEQYF
.	TRBJ1-6	TRBV4-3	.	TGCGCCAGCAGCCAAGATGAGGGGTTCGGGTCACCCCTCCACTTT	CASSQDEGFGSPLHF
.	TRBJ2-7	TRBV5-1	TRBD1	TGCGCCAGCAGCCGACAGGGGGCTGGTGGTTACGAGCAGTACTTC	CASSRQGAGGYEQYF
few	TRBJ2-1	TRBV6-2/TRBV6-3	.	TGTGCCAGCAGTTACTCGTTCCAGACTTCGCCGGGCCTAAGGGGTTGGCAGTTCTTC	CASSYSFQTSPGLRGWQFF
few	TRBJ2-1	TRBV20-1	TRBD2	TGCAGTGCCCCCGCTAGCGGGGGGGATGAGCAGTTCTTC	CSAPASGGDEQFF
.	TRBJ2-3	TRBV5-1	TRBD2	TGCGCCAGCAGCTTGACGGCCGTGACTAGCGGCACAGATACGCAGTATTTT	CASSLTAVTSGTDTQYF
many	TRBJ1-2	TRBV15	.	TGTGCCACCAGCAGAGGGACTAACTATGGCTACACCTTC	CATSRGTNYGYTF